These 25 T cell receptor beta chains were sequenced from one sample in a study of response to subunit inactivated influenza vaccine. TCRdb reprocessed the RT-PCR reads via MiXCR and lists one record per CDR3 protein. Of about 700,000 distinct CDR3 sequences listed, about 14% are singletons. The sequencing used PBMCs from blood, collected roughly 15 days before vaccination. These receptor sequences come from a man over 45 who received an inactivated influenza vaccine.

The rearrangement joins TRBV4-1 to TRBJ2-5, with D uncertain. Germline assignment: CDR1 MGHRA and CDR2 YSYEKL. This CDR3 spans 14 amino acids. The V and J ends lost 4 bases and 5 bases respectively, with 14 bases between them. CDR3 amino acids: CASSRTTTRETQYF. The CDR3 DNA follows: TGCGCCAGCAGCCGCACCACCACAAGGGAGACCCAGTACTTC.

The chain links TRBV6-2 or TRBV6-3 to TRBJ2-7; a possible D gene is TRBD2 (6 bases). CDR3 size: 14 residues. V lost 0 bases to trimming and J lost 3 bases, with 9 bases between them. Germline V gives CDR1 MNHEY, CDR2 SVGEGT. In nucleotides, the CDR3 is TGTGCCAGCAGTTACTCGGAGGGGAGCTACGAGCAGTACTTC. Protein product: CASSYSEGSYEQYF.

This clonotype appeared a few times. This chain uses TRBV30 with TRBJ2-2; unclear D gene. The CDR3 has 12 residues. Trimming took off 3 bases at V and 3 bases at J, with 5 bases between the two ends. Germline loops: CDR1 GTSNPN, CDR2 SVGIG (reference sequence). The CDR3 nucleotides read TGTGCCTGGAGATTGTACACCGGGGAGCTGTTTTTT. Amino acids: CAWRLYTGELFF.

The CDR3 region is CASSHTGTSGSGYEQYF. The CDR3 region has the DNA TGTGCCAGCAGCCACACCGGGACTAGCGGGAGCGGCTACGAGCAGTACTTC. The chain has TRBV6-1 and TRBJ2-7; 14 nucleotides match TRBD2. Germline CDR1 and CDR2: MNHNS and SASEGT. The CDR3 has 17 amino acids. After removal of 6 bases from V and 3 bases from J, the junction contained 10 bases not matched to a gene.

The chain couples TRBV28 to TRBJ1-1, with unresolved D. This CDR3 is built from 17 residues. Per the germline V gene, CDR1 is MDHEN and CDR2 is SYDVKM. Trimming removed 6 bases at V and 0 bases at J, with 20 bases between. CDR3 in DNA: TGTGCCAGCAGGAAAATTAGAGATGGACGTATGAACACTGAAGCTTTCTTT. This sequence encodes CASRKIRDGRMNTEAFF.

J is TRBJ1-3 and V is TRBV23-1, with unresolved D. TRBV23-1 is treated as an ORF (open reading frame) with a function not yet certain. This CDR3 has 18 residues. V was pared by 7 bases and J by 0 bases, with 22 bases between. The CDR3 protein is CASIMSGGPKTSGNTIYF. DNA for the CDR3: TGCGCCAGCATAATGTCGGGCGGGCCTAAGACCTCTGGAAACACCATATATTTT.

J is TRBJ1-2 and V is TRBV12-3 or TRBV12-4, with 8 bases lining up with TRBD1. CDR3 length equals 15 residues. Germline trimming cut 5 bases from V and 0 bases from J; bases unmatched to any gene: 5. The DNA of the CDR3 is TGTGCCAGCAGTCCACCGGGACAGGCTAACTATGGCTACACCTTC. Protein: CASSPPGQANYGYTF.

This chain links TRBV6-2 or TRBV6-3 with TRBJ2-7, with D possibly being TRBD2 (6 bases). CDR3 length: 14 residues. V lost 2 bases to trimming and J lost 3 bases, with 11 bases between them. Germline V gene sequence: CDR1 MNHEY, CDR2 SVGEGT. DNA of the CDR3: TGTGCCAGCAGTTACGGCGGAGGGATCTACGAGCAGTACTTC. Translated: CASSYGGGIYEQYF.

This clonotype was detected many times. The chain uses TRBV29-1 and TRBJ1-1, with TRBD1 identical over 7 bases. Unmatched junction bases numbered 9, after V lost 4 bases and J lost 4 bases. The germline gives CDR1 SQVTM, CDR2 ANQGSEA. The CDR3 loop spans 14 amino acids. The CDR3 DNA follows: TGCAGCGTTGGCTTCCCGCAGGGGGTCACTGAAGCTTTCTTT. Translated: CSVGFPQGVTEAFF.

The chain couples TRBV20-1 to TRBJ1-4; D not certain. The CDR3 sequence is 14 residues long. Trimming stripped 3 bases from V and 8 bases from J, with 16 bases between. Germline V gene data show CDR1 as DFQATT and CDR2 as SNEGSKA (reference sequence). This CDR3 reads CSASVVIGYEKLFF. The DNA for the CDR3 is TGCAGTGCTAGTGTCGTGATCGGATACGAAAAACTGTTTTTT.

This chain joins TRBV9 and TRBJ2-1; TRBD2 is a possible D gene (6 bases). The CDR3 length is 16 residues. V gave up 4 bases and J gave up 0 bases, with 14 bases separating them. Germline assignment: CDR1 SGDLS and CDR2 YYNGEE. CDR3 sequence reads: CASSSSLASSYNEQFF. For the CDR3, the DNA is TGTGCCAGCAGCTCAAGTCTAGCGAGCTCCTACAATGAGCAGTTCTTC.

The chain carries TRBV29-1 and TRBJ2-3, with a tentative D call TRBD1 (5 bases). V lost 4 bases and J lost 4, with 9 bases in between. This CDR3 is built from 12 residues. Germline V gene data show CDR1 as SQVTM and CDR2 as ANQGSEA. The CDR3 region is CSVVIGADTQYF. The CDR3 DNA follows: TGCAGCGTTGTTATAGGGGCAGATACGCAGTATTTT.

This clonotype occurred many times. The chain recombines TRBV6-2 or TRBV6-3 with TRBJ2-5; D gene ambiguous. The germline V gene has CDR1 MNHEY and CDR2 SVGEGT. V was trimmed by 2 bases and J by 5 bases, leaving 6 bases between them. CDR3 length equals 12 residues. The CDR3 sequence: CASSYVGETQYF. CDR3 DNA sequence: TGTGCCAGCAGTTACGTCGGGGAGACCCAGTACTTC.

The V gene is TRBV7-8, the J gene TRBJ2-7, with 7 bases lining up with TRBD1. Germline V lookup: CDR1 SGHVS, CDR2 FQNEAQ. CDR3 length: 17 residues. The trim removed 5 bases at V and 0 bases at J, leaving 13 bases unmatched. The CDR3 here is CASSPYPSGQSSYEQYF. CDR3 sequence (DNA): TGTGCCAGCAGCCCATACCCCTCGGGACAGTCCTCCTACGAGCAGTACTTC.

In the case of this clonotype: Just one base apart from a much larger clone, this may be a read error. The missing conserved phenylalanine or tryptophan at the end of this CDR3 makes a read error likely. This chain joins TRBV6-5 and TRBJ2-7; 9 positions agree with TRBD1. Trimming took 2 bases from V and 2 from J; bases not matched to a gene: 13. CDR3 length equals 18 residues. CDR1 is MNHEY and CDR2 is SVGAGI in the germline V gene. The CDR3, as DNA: TGTGCCAGCAGTTACCCCCCGGGACAGGGAGGGACAACCTACGAGCAGTACTTA. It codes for CASSYPPGQGGTTYEQYL.

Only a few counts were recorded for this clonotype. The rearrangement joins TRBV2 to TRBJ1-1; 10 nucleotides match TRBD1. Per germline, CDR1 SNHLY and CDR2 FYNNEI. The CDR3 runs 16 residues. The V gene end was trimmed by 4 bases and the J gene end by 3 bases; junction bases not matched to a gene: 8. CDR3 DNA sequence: TGTGCCAGCAGTGGCCGGGACAGGGGTGGGGACACTGAAGCTTTCTTT. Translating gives CASSGRDRGGDTEAFF. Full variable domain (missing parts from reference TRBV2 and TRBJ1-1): EPEVTQTPSHQVTQMGQEVILRCVPISNHLYFYWYRQILGQKVEFLVSFYNNEISEKSEIFDDQFSVERPDGSNFTLKIRSTKLEDSAMYFCASSGRDRGGDTEAFFGQGTRLTVV.

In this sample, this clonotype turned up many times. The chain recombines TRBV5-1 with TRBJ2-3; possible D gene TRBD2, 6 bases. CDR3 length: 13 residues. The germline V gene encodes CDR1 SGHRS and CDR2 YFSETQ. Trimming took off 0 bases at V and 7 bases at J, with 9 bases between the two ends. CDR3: CASSLEGTYTQYF. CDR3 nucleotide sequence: TGCGCCAGCAGCTTGGAGGGGACTTATACGCAGTATTTT.

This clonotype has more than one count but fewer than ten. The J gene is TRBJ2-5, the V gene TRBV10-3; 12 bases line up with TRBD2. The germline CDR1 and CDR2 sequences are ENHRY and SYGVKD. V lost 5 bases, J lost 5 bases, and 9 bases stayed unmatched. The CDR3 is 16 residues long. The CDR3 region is CAISSLAGGARETQYF. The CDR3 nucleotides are TGTGCCATCAGTTCCCTAGCGGGAGGGGCGCGGGAGACCCAGTACTTC.

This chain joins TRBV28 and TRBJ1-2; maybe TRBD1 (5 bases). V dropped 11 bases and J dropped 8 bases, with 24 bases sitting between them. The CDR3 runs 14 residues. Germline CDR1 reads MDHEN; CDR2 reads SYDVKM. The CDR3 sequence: CASRGGTDYRGYTF. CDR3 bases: TGTGCCTCACGGGGGGGGACGGACTATAGAGGCTACACCTTC.

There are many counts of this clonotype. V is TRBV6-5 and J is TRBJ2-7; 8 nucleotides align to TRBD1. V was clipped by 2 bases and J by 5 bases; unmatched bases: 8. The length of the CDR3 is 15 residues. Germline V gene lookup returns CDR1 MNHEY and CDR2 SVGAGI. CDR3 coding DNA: TGTGCCAGCAGTTACAGCAGGGGGCGTACCCACGAGCAGTACTTC. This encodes CASSYSRGRTHEQYF.

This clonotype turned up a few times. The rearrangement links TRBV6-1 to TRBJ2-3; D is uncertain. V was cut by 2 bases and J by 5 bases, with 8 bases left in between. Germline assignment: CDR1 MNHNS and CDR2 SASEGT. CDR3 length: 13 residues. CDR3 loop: CASSEFRRDTQYF. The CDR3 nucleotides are TGTGCCAGCAGTGAATTTCGGAGAGATACGCAGTATTTT.

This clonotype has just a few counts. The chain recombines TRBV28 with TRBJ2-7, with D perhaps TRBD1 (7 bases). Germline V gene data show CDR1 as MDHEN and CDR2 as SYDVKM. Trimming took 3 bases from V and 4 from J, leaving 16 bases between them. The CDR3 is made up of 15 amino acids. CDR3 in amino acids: CASSFRQGRGYEQYF. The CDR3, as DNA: TGTGCCAGCAGTTTTAGACAGGGCCGGGGGTACGAGCAGTACTTC.

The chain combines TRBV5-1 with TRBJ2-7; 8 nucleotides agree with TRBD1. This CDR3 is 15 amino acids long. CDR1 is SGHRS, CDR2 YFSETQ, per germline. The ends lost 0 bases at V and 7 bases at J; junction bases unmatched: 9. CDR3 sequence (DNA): TGCGCCAGCAGCTTGGGAGGGACAGGCCAGAGGGAGCAGTACTTC. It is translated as CASSLGGTGQREQYF.

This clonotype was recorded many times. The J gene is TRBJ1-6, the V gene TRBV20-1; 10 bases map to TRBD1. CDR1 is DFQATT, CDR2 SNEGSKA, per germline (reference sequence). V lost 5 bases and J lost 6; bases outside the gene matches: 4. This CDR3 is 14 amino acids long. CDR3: CSASGTGVNSPLHF. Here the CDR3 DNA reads TGCAGTGCTTCCGGGACAGGGGTTAATTCACCCCTCCACTTT.

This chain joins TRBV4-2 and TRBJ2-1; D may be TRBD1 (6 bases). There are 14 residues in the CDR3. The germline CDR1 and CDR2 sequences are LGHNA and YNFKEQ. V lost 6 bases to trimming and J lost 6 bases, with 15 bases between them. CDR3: CASREAQGSNEQFF. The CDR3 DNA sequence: TGTGCCAGCAGGGAAGCACAGGGATCCAATGAGCAGTTCTTC.